One and the same sample provided the 11 T cell receptor beta chains below, sequenced in a study of cytomegalovirus exposure and HLA in healthy donors. In the PCR, 60 Vbeta and 13 Jbeta primers were used. TCRdb's copy holds only in-frame clones and misses some; the assay was immunoSEQ multiplex PCR. The sample yields about 62,000 clones, 70% to 75% seen once. The sample was PBMCs. Every receptor here comes from a woman aged 25-40 years in good health and CMV-seronegative.

The rearrangement links TRBV19 to TRBJ1-2, with D hard to call. V was clipped by 5 bases and J by 7 bases, with 14 bases between them. Germline assignment: CDR1 LNHDA and CDR2 SQIVND (reference sequence). The CDR3 is 13 residues long. DNA for the CDR3: TGTGCCAGTAGTCTTACTTCGAGGGCTGGCTACACCTTC. Protein: CASSLTSRAGYTF. The whole variable domain, remainder taken from reference TRBV19 and TRBJ1-2, is DGGITQSPKYLFRKEGQNVTLSCEQNLNHDAMYWYRQDPGQGLRLIYYSQIVNDFQKGDIAEGYSVSREKKESFPLTVTSAQKNPTAFYLCASSLTSRAGYTFGSGTRLTVV.

This clone showed up just once. The chain is built from TRBV5-1 and TRBJ2-3; D not certain. Germline assignment: CDR1 SGHRS and CDR2 YFSETQ. This CDR3 comprises 12 residues. Trimming shortened V by 2 bases and J by 5 bases, and 6 bases separated the two germline ends. Written as DNA, the CDR3 is TGCGCCAGCAGCTTAAGCCGAGATACGCAGTATTTT. Translating it yields CASSLSRDTQYF.

The chain uses TRBV10-3 and TRBJ1-1, with D hard to call. CDR1 and CDR2 from the germline V gene are ENHRY and SYGVKD. V lost 3 bases, J lost 3 bases, and 11 bases lay in between. The CDR3 sequence is 14 residues long. The CDR3, as DNA: TGTGCCATCAGTGACCGGGAGCCGTACACTGAAGCTTTCTTT. As protein: CAISDREPYTEAFF.

CDR3 nucleotide sequence: TGCGCCAGCAGCCTAGCGGGAGTCCCCTACAATGAGCAGTTCTTC. Protein product: CASSLAGVPYNEQFF. V usage is TRBV5-1 and J usage is TRBJ2-1; 10 bases match TRBD2. V lost 4 bases, J lost 2 bases, and 3 bases stayed unmatched. This CDR3 comprises 15 residues. Germline CDR1 SGHRS, CDR2 YFSETQ.

This clone was recorded only once. This CDR3 is CASSFGPTNEQFF. The CDR3 DNA reads TGCGCCAGCAGCTTTGGGCCTACCAATGAGCAGTTCTTC. This rearrangement joins TRBV5-1 to TRBJ2-1; D not resolved. With 2 bases removed from V and 6 bases from J, the gap between germline ends came to 9 bases. Germline V gives CDR1 SGHRS, CDR2 YFSETQ. The CDR3 is 13 residues long.

The chain uses TRBV11-2 and TRBJ2-5; 13 positions agree with TRBD2. Per germline, CDR1 SGHAT and CDR2 FQNNGV. J was trimmed by 4 bases and V by 4 bases; bases with no gene match: 9. This CDR3 is built from 17 residues. CDR3: CASSSGLAGELGETQYF. The DNA for the CDR3 is TGTGCCAGCAGCTCAGGACTAGCGGGAGAATTAGGAGAGACCCAGTACTTC.

The J gene is TRBJ2-6, the V gene TRBV27; D gene ambiguous. V was trimmed by 5 bases and J by 4 bases, leaving 18 bases between them. CDR1 MNHEY and CDR2 SMNVEV come from the germline V gene (reference sequence). This CDR3 has 17 amino acids. The CDR3 protein is CASSLTWLRSGANVLTF. Written as DNA, the CDR3 is TGTGCCAGCAGTCTTACTTGGCTCAGGTCAGGGGCCAACGTCCTGACTTTC.

The rearrangement links TRBV28 to TRBJ2-7; D not certain. Trimming removed 4 bases at V and 7 bases at J, with 17 bases between. The CDR3 is made up of 14 amino acids. Germline assignment: CDR1 MDHEN and CDR2 SYDVKM. For the CDR3, the DNA is TGTGCCAGCAGTTCCCTCGCAGGAAGCCGAGAGCAGTACTTC. It translates to CASSSLAGSREQYF. Full variable domain (outside the CDR3, taken from reference TRBV28 and TRBJ2-7): DVKVTQSSRYLVKRTGEKVFLECVQDMDHENMFWYRQDPGLGLRLIYFSYDVKMKEKGDIPEGYSVSREKKERFSLILESASTNQTSMYLCASSSLAGSREQYFGPGTRLTVT.

As concerns this clone: Other DNA sequences within the sample encode an identical CDR3. V usage is TRBV6-5 and J usage is TRBJ2-2; 7 nucleotides line up with TRBD2. The V and J ends lost 5 bases and 0 bases, in that order; junction bases with no gene match: 3. The CDR3 is 15 residues long. Germline CDR1 is MNHEY and CDR2 is SVGAGI. This chain's CDR3 is CASSPGTTNTGELFF. For the CDR3, the DNA is TGTGCCAGCAGTCCCGGGACTACGAACACCGGGGAGCTGTTTTTT.

The CDR3 reads CASSYNRDNEQYF. CDR3 DNA: TGTGCCAGCAGTTACAATCGGGACAACGAGCAGTACTTC. The chain links TRBV27 to TRBJ2-7; possibly TRBD1 for D (6 bases). The germline gives CDR1 MNHEY, CDR2 SMNVEV (reference sequence). The CDR3 has 13 amino acids. V lost 4 bases and J 5 bases, leaving 12 bases between the germline ends.

The chain recombines TRBV7-2 with TRBJ2-1; 15 nucleotides line up with TRBD2. Per germline, CDR1 SGHTA and CDR2 FQGNSA. This CDR3 contains 16 residues. V lost 4 bases and J lost 9; bases outside the gene matches: 7. The CDR3 protein is CASSWGTSGGSLEQFF. The CDR3 DNA is TGTGCCAGCAGCTGGGGGACTAGCGGGGGGTCCCTTGAGCAGTTCTTC.